This T cell receptor beta chain comes out of a study of T-cell memory formation after mild COVID-19. Whole-study results and caveats: Researchers found some responding clones in pre-infection memory, a sign that cross-reactive memory joined. Chiefly within CM and EM were the contracting CD4+ clones; CD8+ ones were within EMRA.

One entry per CDR3 protein, called by TCRdb with MiXCR from the 5' RACE reads. The sample has 400,000 to 500,000 distinct CDR3 sequences, over 15% seen once; the top ten hold 20% to 25%. A note on this clonotype: Its antigen is as yet unknown.

The sequence came from a man in his late teens or twenties who had mild COVID-19 (a few samples of this study predate the infection). Cell type and time point are not known. The specimen sequenced was PBMCs or a T cell subset sorted from them (not recorded which).

This CDR3 is CASRAPGGATQHF. The CDR3 coding sequence is TGTGCCTCACGTGCCCCCGGGGGGGCCACCCAGCATTTT. V is TRBV7-3 and J is TRBJ1-5; TRBD1 might be the D (6 bases). The ends were cut back, 11 bases at V and 11 bases at J, with 22 bases in the middle. Germline V CDR1 and CDR2: SGHTA, FQGTGA. CDR3 length equals 13 residues. The whole variable domain, remainder taken from reference TRBV7-3 and TRBJ1-5, is GAGVSQTPSNKVTEKGKYVELRCDPISGHTALYWYRQSLGQGPEFLIYFQGTGAADDSGLPNDRFFAVRPEGSVSTLKIQRTERGDSAVYLCASRAPGGATQHFGDGTRLSIL.